This TCR beta chain was captured by sequencing in a study of monozygotic twins with cystic fibrosis. Turning to the study itself: Roughly 2.8 micrograms of fragmented DNA underwent about 14 PCR cycles for library preparation. Study-wide findings and caveats: Unrelated CF individuals shared fewer identical clonotypes than monozygotic CF twins.

Produced via immunoSEQ multiplex PCR; TCRdb's table is partial and in-frame only. The sample consists of around 23,000 clones, approximately 90% of them appearing once. Germline V CDR1 and CDR2: LGHNA, YNFKEQ. CDR3 size: 16 residues. The V gene lost 4 bases and the J gene lost 6 bases, with 19 bases spanning the gap. A remark on this clone: As yet, its antigen is unknown.

Sequenced material: blood. This sequence joins TRBV4-2 and TRBJ2-1; D perhaps matches TRBD2 (5 bases). This TCR was sampled from a girl under 10 years old with cystic fibrosis. CDR3 coding DNA: TGTGCCAGCAGCCGACAAGAGGATCGGGGAGCCAATGAGCAGTTCTTC. This gives the protein CASSRQEDRGANEQFF.